This TCR beta chain came from a study of cytomegalovirus exposure and HLA in healthy donors. Study overall: There were some 380 genotyped donors. Of these, roughly 80% fell in the genetic ancestry cluster associated with self-reported Caucasian donors.

In this sample, this clone turned up a few times. Its cognate antigen is unknown. The PCR contained 60 Vbeta and 13 Jbeta primers. Produced via immunoSEQ multiplex PCR; TCRdb's table is partial and in-frame only. The data hold some 170,000 clones, with approximately 75% observed a single time. Study outcomes and limitations: Productive status was seen about 87% or about 30% of the time for most TCR beta V segments in an earlier analysis. HLA alleles were associated with some 17,000 TCR beta sequences in a later analysis at 0.05 false discovery rate.

The J segment lost 0 bases and the V segment lost 5 bases, leaving 10 bases of the junction unmatched. The germline V gene has CDR1 PRHDT and CDR2 FYEKMQ (reference sequence). This CDR3 has 18 amino acids. The chain employs TRBV13 and TRBJ1-1; 12 nucleotides align to TRBD1. This clonotype was obtained from a young man in good health and CMV-seropositive. The sample was PBMCs. The CDR3 here is CASSQGQGAFDMNTEAFF. The CDR3 nucleotides are TGTGCCAGCAGCCAGGGACAGGGGGCATTTGACATGAACACTGAAGCTTTCTTT.